Here is one T cell receptor (beta chain) with its context. Its antigen remains unknown. Germline V gene lookup returns CDR1 MNHEY and CDR2 SVGAGI. The CDR3 has 14 amino acids. Unmatched junction bases numbered 7, after V lost 6 bases and J lost 7 bases. Time point in this sample: week 35, safety follow-up. Every vaccine dose comprised 300 ug of mutant IDH1 20-mer peptide plus topical imiquimod. Patients in the study were vaccinated eight times, receiving shots in weeks 1, 3, 5, 7, 11, 15, 19 and 23. Newly diagnosed WHO grade 3 or 4 IDH1-mutant, ATRX-lost astrocytomas were identified in the donors. Using immunoSEQ multiplex PCR, the repertoire was profiled, and TCRdb retains in-frame clones only, with some absent. The sample has about 68,000 clones; around 82% are singletons. This record comes from a study of a mutant IDH1 vaccine in newly diagnosed glioma.

This clonotype was obtained from a man aged 18 to 35 with glioma. The V and J genes are TRBV6-5 and TRBJ2-2, with 8 bases matching TRBD2. The source material was PBMCs, sampled from a glioma patient whose treatment included an IDH1 peptide vaccine. The CDR3 region has the DNA TGTGCCAGCAGCCGGGAGGGGGGGAGCGGGGAGCTGTTTTTT. This encodes CASSREGGSGELFF.